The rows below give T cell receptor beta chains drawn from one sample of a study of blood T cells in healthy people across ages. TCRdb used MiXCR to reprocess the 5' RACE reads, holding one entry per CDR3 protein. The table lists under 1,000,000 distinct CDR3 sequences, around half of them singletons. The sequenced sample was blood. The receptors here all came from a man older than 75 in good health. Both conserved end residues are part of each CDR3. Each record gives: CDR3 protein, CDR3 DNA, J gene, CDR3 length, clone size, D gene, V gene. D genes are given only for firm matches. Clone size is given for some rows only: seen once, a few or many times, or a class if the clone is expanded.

CDR3: CASSSRRNGGLNTEAFF
DNA: TGTGCCAGCAGCTCTCGAAGAAACGGGGGGTTGAACACTGAAGCTTTCTTT
J: TRBJ1-1
length: 17
size: NA
D: NA
V: TRBV7-2

CDR3: CAWNTGGDLALNEQFF
DNA: TGTGCCTGGAATACAGGGGGCGACCTAGCTCTTAATGAGCAGTTCTTC
J: TRBJ2-1
length: 16
size: NA
D: TRBD1
V: TRBV30

CDR3: CASRGTGSSLYTQYF
DNA: TGTGCCAGCAGGGGGACAGGGTCGTCACTATATACGCAGTATTTT
J: TRBJ2-3
length: 15
size: few
D: TRBD1
V: TRBV12-3/TRBV12-4

CDR3: CATSGRTGETKSPLHF
DNA: TGTGCCACCAGCGGAAGAACAGGGGAGACCAAATCACCCCTCCACTTT
J: TRBJ1-6
length: 16
size: NA
D: TRBD1
V: TRBV15

CDR3: CAISAVVGAEQYF
DNA: TGTGCCATCAGTGCGGTCGTGGGGGCCGAGCAGTACTTC
J: TRBJ2-7
length: 13
size: many
D: NA
V: TRBV10-3

CDR3: CSARPQGGSVSYGYTF
DNA: TGCAGTGCTAGACCCCAAGGAGGGTCGGTCAGCTATGGCTACACCTTC
J: TRBJ1-2
length: 16
size: NA
D: NA
V: TRBV20-1

CDR3: CASRRDNSGANVLTF
DNA: TGTGCCAGCAGGAGGGACAACTCTGGGGCCAACGTCCTGACTTTC
J: TRBJ2-6
length: 15
size: NA
D: NA
V: TRBV6-2/TRBV6-3

CDR3: CASIPGGAGGYEKLFF
DNA: TGTGCCAGCATCCCCGGAGGGGCAGGGGGTTACGAAAAACTGTTTTTT
J: TRBJ1-4
length: 16
size: NA
D: TRBD1
V: TRBV6-6

CDR3: CATRAQTDTQYF
DNA: TGTGCCACCCGGGCTCAGACAGATACGCAGTATTTT
J: TRBJ2-3
length: 12
size: few
D: NA
V: TRBV6-5

CDR3: CASGQSGGDNEQFF
DNA: TGTGCCAGCGGCCAGTCTGGTGGGGACAATGAGCAGTTCTTC
J: TRBJ2-1
length: 14
size: few
D: NA
V: TRBV12-3/TRBV12-4

CDR3: CASSLRNGRASEQYF
DNA: TGTGCCAGCAGCTTAAGAAACGGGAGGGCCTCGGAGCAGTACTTC
J: TRBJ2-7
length: 15
size: NA
D: TRBD2
V: TRBV7-2

CDR3: CASSELFGESKNIQYF
DNA: TGTGCCAGCAGTGAATTGTTTGGGGAGTCCAAAAACATTCAGTACTTC
J: TRBJ2-4
length: 16
size: NA
D: NA
V: TRBV25-1

CDR3: CSVDSPPDLRRGNYDEQFF
DNA: TGCAGCGTTGATTCCCCTCCTGATCTTCGCAGGGGGAATTACGATGAGCAGTTCTTC
J: TRBJ2-1
length: 19
size: NA
D: TRBD1
V: TRBV29-1

CDR3: CASSLGEAEQFF
DNA: TGCGCCAGCAGCTTGGGCGAGGCTGAGCAGTTCTTC
J: TRBJ2-1
length: 12
size: NA
D: NA
V: TRBV5-1

CDR3: CSVGTGDSRADTQYF
DNA: TGCAGCGTTGGGACAGGGGACTCTAGGGCAGATACGCAGTATTTT
J: TRBJ2-3
length: 15
size: NA
D: TRBD1
V: TRBV29-1

CDR3: CASSFAGVGVDTQYF
DNA: TGCGCCAGCAGCTTCGCGGGAGTCGGGGTAGATACGCAGTATTTT
J: TRBJ2-3
length: 15
size: few
D: TRBD2
V: TRBV5-1

CDR3: CASSPVPHEQYF
DNA: TGTGCCAGCAGTCCGGTCCCTCACGAGCAGTACTTC
J: TRBJ2-7
length: 12
size: many
D: NA
V: TRBV12-3/TRBV12-4

CDR3: CSVRVSGRYEQYF
DNA: TGCAGTGTACGGGTTAGCGGGAGGTACGAGCAGTATTTC
J: TRBJ2-7
length: 13
size: NA
D: TRBD2
V: TRBV20-1

CDR3: CASTYDPIGRTENIQYF
DNA: TGTGCCAGCACCTACGACCCTATTGGCCGGACAGAGAACATTCAGTACTTC
J: TRBJ2-4
length: 17
size: once
D: NA
V: TRBV6-2/TRBV6-3

CDR3: CASSPIAGGLYEQYF
DNA: TGTGCCAGCAGTCCAATAGCGGGAGGCCTCTACGAGCAGTACTTC
J: TRBJ2-7
length: 15
size: NA
D: TRBD2
V: TRBV27

CDR3: CASSLTQGVNGYTF
DNA: TGTGCCAGCAGCCTTACCCAGGGAGTTAATGGCTACACCTTC
J: TRBJ1-2
length: 14
size: many
D: NA
V: TRBV3-1

CDR3: CSASPGVHGYTF
DNA: TGCAGTGCTAGCCCCGGGGTCCATGGCTACACCTTC
J: TRBJ1-2
length: 12
size: few
D: NA
V: TRBV20-1

CDR3: CAGSLMGRPYEQYF
DNA: TGTGCCGGCAGCTTAATGGGCCGGCCCTACGAGCAGTACTTC
J: TRBJ2-7
length: 14
size: NA
D: NA
V: TRBV11-2

CDR3: CASSDWDSNNEQFF
DNA: TGTGCCAGCAGCGATTGGGACAGCAACAATGAGCAGTTCTTC
J: TRBJ2-1
length: 14
size: NA
D: TRBD1
V: TRBV7-8

CDR3: CASSYSTLLAGELFF
DNA: TGTGCCAGCAGTTACTCCACGTTGCTGGCCGGGGAGCTGTTTTTT
J: TRBJ2-2
length: 15
size: few
D: NA
V: TRBV6-2/TRBV6-3

CDR3: CASSWSYGYTF
DNA: TGTGCCAGCAGTTGGAGCTATGGCTACACCTTC
J: TRBJ1-2
length: 11
size: few
D: NA
V: TRBV6-2/TRBV6-3